The next 20 T cell receptor beta chains were all read from a single sample in a study of blood T cell repertoires in COVID-19. Generated by immunoSEQ multiplex PCR, the TCRdb table keeps only in-frame clones and is missing some. The sample has a few hundred thousand clones; 90% are singletons. Sequencing was performed on PBMCs or T cells enriched from blood (not recorded which). The receptors stem from a man aged 18 to 30 who had recovered from COVID-19.

This clone occurred once. The rearrangement uses TRBV5-4 and TRBJ1-4; 8 bases are shared with TRBD1. The CDR3 contains 16 residues. The V segment lost 4 bases and the J segment 1 base; nucleotides outside the gene matches: 6. Per the germline V gene, CDR1 is SGHNT and CDR2 is YYREEE (reference sequence). DNA of the CDR3: TGTGCCAGCAGCCGGACAGGGAAGGGAACTAATGAAAAACTGTTTTTT. Translation gives CASSRTGKGTNEKLFF.

The chain carries TRBV9 and TRBJ2-7, with 8 bases lining up with TRBD1. Germline CDR1 reads SGDLS; CDR2 reads YYNGEE. Trimming cost V 2 bases and J 6 bases; bases outside gene matches: 4. The CDR3 sequence is 13 residues long. CDR3 sequence (DNA): TGTGCCAGCAGCGTCAGGACAGGGAGCGAGCAGTACTTC. Translating it yields CASSVRTGSEQYF.

V and J are TRBV7-8 and TRBJ1-2; D remains unclear. Germline CDR1 SGHVS, CDR2 FQNEAQ. The CDR3 contains 10 residues. V was pared by 4 bases and J by 5 bases, with 2 bases between. The DNA for the CDR3 is TGTGCCAGCAGCTCTTATGGCTACACCTTC. As protein: CASSSYGYTF.

This clone showed up just once. The chain recombines TRBV7-9 with TRBJ1-6; 7 bases map to TRBD1. Germline loops: CDR1 SEHNR, CDR2 FQNEAQ (reference sequence). V trimming: 5 bases; J trimming: 7 bases; junction bases outside the gene matches: 5. This CDR3 contains 14 residues. The CDR3 here is CASSAGQKNSPLHF. The CDR3 nucleotides read TGTGCCAGCAGCGCGGGACAGAAGAATTCACCCCTCCACTTT.

J is TRBJ2-3 and V is TRBV24-1; the D is unclear. V lost 4 bases to trimming and J lost 4 bases, with 14 bases between them. Germline V gene data show CDR1 as KGHDR and CDR2 as SFDVKD. This CDR3 region has 15 residues. CDR3 DNA: TGTGCCACCAGTGACCCCCTATACGAATCAGATACGCAGTATTTT. Amino acid sequence: CATSDPLYESDTQYF.

V and J are TRBV7-9 and TRBJ2-3; possibly TRBD1 for D (6 bases). Per germline, CDR1 SEHNR and CDR2 FQNEAQ (reference sequence). Trimming cost V 3 bases and J 4 bases, with 23 bases left between them. The CDR3 loop spans 18 amino acids. The CDR3, as DNA: TGTGCCAGCAGCTTGTCCAGACAGGAGCTGACCTTCGCAGATACGCAGTATTTT. Amino acids: CASSLSRQELTFADTQYF.

J is TRBJ2-1 and V is TRBV12-5; D gene uncertain. The CDR3 consists of 13 residues. V lost 1 base and J 8 bases, leaving 9 bases between the germline ends. In germline, CDR1 is LGHNT, CDR2 FRNRAP. This CDR3 reads CASGLGGRDEQFF. In DNA form, the CDR3 reads TGTGCTAGTGGTTTGGGAGGCCGGGATGAGCAGTTCTTC.

The rearrangement uses TRBV15 and TRBJ2-7; 14 bases agree with TRBD2. The germline V gene encodes CDR1 LNHNV and CDR2 YYDKDF (reference sequence). The CDR3 loop spans 17 amino acids. The ends lost 2 bases at V and 7 bases at J; junction bases unmatched: 10. The CDR3 loop reads CATSRFRTGLAGDEQYF. DNA for the CDR3: TGTGCCACCAGCAGATTTCGGACGGGACTAGCGGGAGATGAGCAGTACTTC.

To note about this clone: The same CDR3 also results from other DNA sequences found in this sample. The chain has TRBV18 and TRBJ1-5, with D maybe TRBD1 (5 bases). This CDR3 is built from 14 residues. V dropped 6 bases and J dropped 5 bases, with 14 bases sitting between them. Germline assignment: CDR1 KGHSH and CDR2 LQKENI. CDR3 nucleotide sequence: TGTGCCAGCTCTCTGACGGGGGGGGATCAGCCCCAGCATTTT. This codes for CASSLTGGDQPQHF.

The chain recombines TRBV7-9 with TRBJ1-1; TRBD1 matches at 7 bases. This CDR3 has 13 residues. The germline V gene has CDR1 SEHNR and CDR2 FQNEAQ (reference sequence). The J segment lost 1 base and the V segment lost 4 bases, leaving 0 bases of the junction unmatched. The CDR3: CASSWDRNTEAFF. CDR3 coding DNA: TGTGCCAGCAGCTGGGACAGGAACACTGAAGCTTTCTTT. Combining the CDR3 with reference TRBV7-9 and TRBJ1-1 gives the whole variable domain DTGVSQNPRHKITKRGQNVTFRCDPISEHNRLYWYRQTLGQGPEFLTYFQNEAQLEKSRLLSDRFSAERPKGSFSTLEIQRTEQGDSAMYLCASSWDRNTEAFFGQGTRLTVV.

CDR3 coding DNA: TGTGCCAGCAGTTTAAACACGGCTCAGGGCAATCAGCCCCAGCATTTT. Its protein product is CASSLNTAQGNQPQHF. The rearrangement uses TRBV27 and TRBJ1-5; D remains ambiguous. The germline V and J ends were trimmed by 2 bases and 2 bases, with 13 bases remaining between them. The CDR3 is made up of 16 amino acids. From germline, CDR1 is MNHEY and CDR2 SMNVEV (reference sequence).

About this clone: One junction end does not reproduce the germline sequence, and a read error may be involved. The V gene is TRBV9, the J gene TRBJ2-1; 9 positions match TRBD2. The CDR3 has 15 amino acids. Germline V gene sequence: CDR1 SGDLS, CDR2 YYNGEE. In DNA form, the CDR3 reads TGTGCCAGCAATCTCGGGACTAGCCACTCTTATGACCAGTTCTTC. Its translation: CASNLGTSHSYDQFF.

The gene calls are TRBV10-2 and TRBJ1-6; D might be TRBD1 (5 bases). Germline assignment: CDR1 WSHSY and CDR2 SAAADI. V lost 7 bases to trimming and J lost 10 bases, with 26 bases between them. The CDR3 length is 17 residues. Written as DNA, the CDR3 is TGCGCCAGCACGGGGGGTTTCGAGGGAAGTTTTGGGTCACCCCTCCACTTT. Its translation is CASTGGFEGSFGSPLHF.

The chain combines TRBV10-2 with TRBJ1-2; a weak D match, TRBD1 (6 bases). The V end lost 3 bases, the J end lost 8 bases, and 13 bases lay between the germline ends. This CDR3 contains 13 residues. Germline V gives CDR1 WSHSY, CDR2 SAAADI. CDR3 nucleotides: TGCGCCAGCAGTGATGTTAAGGGGGAAGGCTACACCTTC. Encoded protein: CASSDVKGEGYTF.

This sequence joins TRBV10-2 and TRBJ1-4, with D possibly matching TRBD1 (5 bases). Trimming left V 8 bases short and J 5 bases short, with 12 bases between. The CDR3 totals 13 residues. CDR1 is WSHSY, CDR2 SAAADI, per germline. The CDR3, as DNA: TGCGCCAGCGGACACTCAGGGAATGAAAAACTGTTTTTT. It is translated as CASGHSGNEKLFF.

The rearrangement uses TRBV6-1 and TRBJ1-1, with a weak D call TRBD1 (5 bases). This CDR3 contains 15 residues. V was cut by 2 bases and J by 7 bases, with 17 bases left in between. CDR1 MNHNS and CDR2 SASEGT come from the germline V gene. CDR3 bases: TGTGCCAGCAGTGAAAAGTCCAGGGTAAGGATTGAAGCTTTCTTT. Residues: CASSEKSRVRIEAFF.

The rearrangement uses TRBV7-2 and TRBJ2-4; 8 nucleotides match TRBD1. The CDR3 loop spans 15 amino acids. Germline V gene lookup returns CDR1 SGHTA and CDR2 FQGNSA. V shed 0 bases, J shed 6 bases, and the junction held 4 bases outside the gene matches. The CDR3 nucleotides read TGTGCCAGCAGCTTAGCCCTTCAGGGGGCAAACATTCAGTACTTC. Its translation is CASSLALQGANIQYF. Together with reference TRBV7-2 and TRBJ2-4, the CDR3 gives the full variable domain: GAGVSQSPSNKVTEKGKDVELRCDPISGHTALYWYRQSLGQGLEFLIYFQGNSAPDKSGLPSDRFSAERTGGSVSTLTIQRTQQEDSAVYLCASSLALQGANIQYFGAGTRLSVL.

This chain uses TRBV6-1 with TRBJ1-2; D unclear. This CDR3 is 15 amino acids long. The V end lost 3 bases, the J end lost 8 bases, and 19 bases lay between the germline ends. CDR1 and CDR2 from the germline V gene are MNHNS and SASEGT. The CDR3 here is CASSDLFGGVMGYTF. CDR3 nucleotides: TGTGCCAGCAGTGACCTATTTGGCGGGGTTATGGGCTACACCTTC.

V gene TRBV15 combines with J gene TRBJ1-4; 7 nucleotides match TRBD1. CDR3 length: 16 amino acids. Germline V gives CDR1 LNHNV, CDR2 YYDKDF (reference sequence). J was trimmed by 4 bases and V by 3 bases; bases with no gene match: 8. The CDR3 sequence is CATSRPRGQVNEKLFF. CDR3 nucleotide sequence: TGTGCCACCAGCAGGCCTAGAGGACAGGTTAATGAAAAACTGTTTTTT.

This clone was seen only once. The genes are TRBV19 and TRBJ2-7, with 8 bases fitting TRBD2. This CDR3 is 14 amino acids long. The germline V gene has CDR1 LNHDA and CDR2 SQIVND (reference sequence). J lost 4 bases, V lost 5 bases, and 7 bases had no gene match. In DNA form, the CDR3 reads TGTGCCAGTAGTTCAGGACTAGCTACTTACGAGCAGTACTTC. Translating it yields CASSSGLATYEQYF.